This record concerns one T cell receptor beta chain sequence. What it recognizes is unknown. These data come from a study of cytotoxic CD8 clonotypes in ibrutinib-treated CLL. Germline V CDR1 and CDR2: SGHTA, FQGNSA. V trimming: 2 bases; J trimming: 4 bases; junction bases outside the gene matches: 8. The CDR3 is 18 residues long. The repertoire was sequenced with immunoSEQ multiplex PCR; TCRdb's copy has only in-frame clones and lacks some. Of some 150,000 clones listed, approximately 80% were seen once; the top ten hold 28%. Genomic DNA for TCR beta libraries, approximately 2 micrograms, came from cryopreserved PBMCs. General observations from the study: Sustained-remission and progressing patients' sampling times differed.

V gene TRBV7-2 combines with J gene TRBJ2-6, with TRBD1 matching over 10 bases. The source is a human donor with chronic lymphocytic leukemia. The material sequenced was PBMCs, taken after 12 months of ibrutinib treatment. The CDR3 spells CASSLTGTGESGANVLTF. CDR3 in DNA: TGTGCCAGCAGCTTAACCGGGACAGGGGAATCGGGGGCCAACGTCCTGACTTTC.